This record looks at one TCR beta chain sequence and its context. The specificity of this receptor is unknown. No per-base quality is available; no much larger clone lies one base away. V is trimmed back by 10 bases and J by 8 bases, and the junction contains 7 bases that no gene match accounts for. CDR1 and CDR2 (MDHEN, SYDVKM) derive from the germline V gene. Including the terminal cysteine and phenylalanine, the CDR3 comprises 13 residues. The read is trimmed to its CDR3 DNA, 39 bases read in frame from base 1. Another Seattle source contributed samples from volunteer blood donors who had recovered from COVID-19. Each collaborating institution followed its own protocols to collect whole blood in K2EDTA tubes. For TCRbeta analysis, collaborators shipped samples in one of three forms: frozen whole blood, isolated PBMCs, or DNA extracted from either of those sample types. These data come from a study of blood T cell repertoires in COVID-19 (TCRdb year 2020). At the level of the whole study: Collaborator samples came from the United States, Italy and Spain and covered acute and convalescent phases of COVID-19. The samples were drawn from the first 160 participants of the ongoing ImmuneRACE study and from 950 to 1,500 subjects provided by 6 global collaborators. Where available, HLA class I and class II types were obtained from metadata supplied by the sample provider rather than from assay-based typing. Nearly every sample came with metadata listing a de-identified subject ID, COVID-19 status, age in years and sex. The dataset comprised deeply sampled blood TCRbeta repertoires from subjects exposed to, actively infected with, or recovered from COVID-19. The prospective study material was composed of cDNA or gDNA derived from T cells, B-cell-depleted T cells, or PBMCs. The repertoires were released in a freely available public database intended as a resource for research on the immune response to SARS-CoV-2. The paper's findings and limits, for the study overall: How much clinical and demographic metadata was included differed by source and by participant, and the metadata was provided uncurated.

The immunoSEQ Assay, a bias-controlled multiplex PCR, was used to amplify TCRbeta CDR3 regions from genomic DNA. Concerning the study's data processing: Nucleated cell counts per sample were estimated from amplification of reference gene primers within the assay. To quantify the absolute abundance of each unique TCRbeta CDR3 rearrangement, sequence reads were collapsed and filtered. For each sample, productive Simpson clonality was calculated by taking the square root of Simpson's diversity index across productive rearrangements. Imported from immuneACCESS, the table was reduced by TCRdb to in-frame sequences with V and J called. These copies leave out some clones; in studies compared against another copy, an unresolved V gene accounts for under half, and the cause of the remainder is not known. For V, J and clone size, that table is used; D and trimming come from the DNA. The sample contains 200,000 to 300,000 clones, around 90% of them found a single time. Just over 7% of the sample lies in the top ten.

Sequenced: peripheral blood. This TCR was sampled from a man between 60 and 75 years old who had recovered from COVID-19. The rearranged chain carries TRBV28 and TRBJ2-1, with 11 bases in between that match TRBD2. CDR3 sequence: CATASGGWDEQFF. The nucleotides read TGTGCCACCGCTAGCGGGGGGTGGGATGAGCAGTTCTTC.